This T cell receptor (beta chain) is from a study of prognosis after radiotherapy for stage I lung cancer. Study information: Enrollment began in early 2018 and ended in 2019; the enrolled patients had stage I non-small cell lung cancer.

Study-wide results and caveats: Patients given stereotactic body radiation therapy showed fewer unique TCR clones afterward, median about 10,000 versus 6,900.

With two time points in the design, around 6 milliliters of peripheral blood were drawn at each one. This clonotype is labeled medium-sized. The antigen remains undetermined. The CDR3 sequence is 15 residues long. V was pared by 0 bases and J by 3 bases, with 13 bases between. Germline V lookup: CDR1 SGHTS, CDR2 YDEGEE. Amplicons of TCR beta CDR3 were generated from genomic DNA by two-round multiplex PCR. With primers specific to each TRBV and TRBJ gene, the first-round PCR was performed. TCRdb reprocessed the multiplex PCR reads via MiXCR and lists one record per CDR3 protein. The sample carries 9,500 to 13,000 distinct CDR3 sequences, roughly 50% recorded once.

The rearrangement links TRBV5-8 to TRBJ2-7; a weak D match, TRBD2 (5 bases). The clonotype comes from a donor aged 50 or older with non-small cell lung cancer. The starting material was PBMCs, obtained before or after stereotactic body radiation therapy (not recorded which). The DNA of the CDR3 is TGTGCCAGCAGCTTGGGGACTTCAGGAGGCTACGAGCAGTACTTC. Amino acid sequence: CASSLGTSGGYEQYF.